These 25 T cell receptor beta chains were sequenced from one sample in a study of T cells in Graves' hyperthyroidism and ophthalmopathy. There were TCR beta CDR3 regions amplified from RNA transcripts. HTBI primers were employed in a first-round RT-PCR of the TCR CDR3. TCRdb ran MiXCR on the multiplex PCR reads and lists one entry per CDR3 protein. This table has around 600,000 distinct CDR3 sequences, roughly 16% appearing once. Sequenced sample: blood. Source of these receptors: a middle-aged woman with Graves' ophthalmopathy.

This clonotype was observed a few times. The V call is TRBV20-1, the J call TRBJ1-1; perhaps TRBD1 as D (6 bases). V lost 5 bases, J lost 4 bases, and 17 bases lay in between. CDR1 DFQATT and CDR2 SNEGSKA come from the germline V gene (reference sequence). The CDR3 extends over 14 amino acids. Written as DNA, the CDR3 is TGCAGTGCTCCGCGAGGGGGGGGAGCCACTGAAGCTTTCTTT. Translation: CSAPRGGGATEAFF.

This clonotype showed up many times. The CDR3 loop is CASSPGLGPNEQFF. The CDR3 region has the DNA TGTGCCAGCAGCCCGGGACTAGGTCCCAATGAGCAGTTCTTC. This chain connects TRBV3-1 to TRBJ2-1; 8 bases agree with TRBD2. Trimming cost V 4 bases and J 6 bases; bases outside gene matches: 5. This CDR3 is built from 14 residues. Per germline, CDR1 LGHDT and CDR2 YNNKEL (reference sequence).

This clonotype was detected ten times or more. This sequence joins TRBV28 and TRBJ2-1; a weak D match, TRBD1 (6 bases). The length of the CDR3 is 15 residues. V was trimmed by 6 bases and J by 0 bases, leaving 12 bases between them. Germline loops: CDR1 MDHEN, CDR2 SYDVKM. The chain's CDR3 is CASRPQGSSYNEQFF. The CDR3 nucleotides are TGTGCCAGCAGACCTCAGGGGAGCTCCTACAATGAGCAGTTCTTC.

This chain uses TRBV15 with TRBJ1-2, with 7 bases fitting TRBD1. After removal of 1 base from V and 5 bases from J, the junction contained 7 bases not matched to a gene. Germline values: CDR1 LNHNV, CDR2 YYDKDF (reference sequence). This CDR3 has 15 residues. In nucleotides, the CDR3 is TGTGCCACCAGCAGAGTCGAGGGGGCTGGATATGGCTACACCTTC. Protein: CATSRVEGAGYGYTF.

This clonotype was observed a handful of times. The rearrangement uses TRBV6-1 and TRBJ2-3, with a possible D match to TRBD2 (7 bases). CDR1 and CDR2 from the germline V gene are MNHNS and SASEGT. This CDR3 has 17 amino acids. Deletions cut 7 bases from V and 3 bases from J, with 23 bases between. Written as DNA, the CDR3 is TGTGCCAGCACCAGAGGGGGGGGAATCCGCGCTACAGATACGCAGTATTTT. Amino acid sequence: CASTRGGGIRATDTQYF.

This clonotype showed up many times. The chain has TRBV11-2 and TRBJ2-3; no clear D. The CDR3 sequence is 13 residues long. CDR1 SGHAT and CDR2 FQNNGV come from the germline V gene. The V and J ends lost 0 bases and 8 bases respectively, with 9 bases between them. In DNA form, the CDR3 reads TGTGCCAGCAGCTTAGAGGCTAGGGCTACGCAGTATTTT. Encoded protein: CASSLEARATQYF.

In its sample, this clonotype was seen many times. The chain employs TRBV6-1 and TRBJ2-7; the D gene could be TRBD1 or TRBD2 (5 bases each). CDR3 length: 15 residues. V lost 2 bases and J lost 4, with 15 bases in between. Germline loops: CDR1 MNHNS, CDR2 SASEGT. CDR3 protein: CASSESGAEGYEQYF. CDR3 nucleotide sequence: TGTGCCAGCAGTGAAAGCGGAGCCGAGGGGTACGAGCAGTACTTC.

J is TRBJ2-5 and V is TRBV6-1; the D call may be TRBD1 or TRBD2 (5 bases each). The CDR3 contains 14 residues. CDR1 is MNHNS and CDR2 is SASEGT in the germline V gene. V lost 6 bases, J lost 2 bases, and 13 bases lay in between. This CDR3 reads CASSGTNSQETQYF. CDR3 nucleotide sequence: TGTGCCAGCAGCGGGACCAACTCTCAAGAGACCCAGTACTTC.

This clonotype was seen a handful of times. The DNA for the CDR3 is TGTGCCAGCAAGAAACAGGGGACCTACGAGCAGTACTTC. It encodes CASKKQGTYEQYF. The V gene is TRBV14, the J gene TRBJ2-7; 7 bases are shared with TRBD1. This CDR3 has 13 residues. The germline CDR1 and CDR2 sequences are SGHDN and FVKESK. V gave up 7 bases and J gave up 2 bases; unmatched junction bases: 5.

In this sample, this clonotype turned up a few times. V and J are TRBV20-1 and TRBJ1-4; 8 nucleotides align to TRBD1. This CDR3 comprises 16 residues. Germline CDR1 reads DFQATT; CDR2 reads SNEGSKA (reference sequence). With 0 bases clipped from V and 8 bases from J, the junction kept 11 bases outside the gene matches. CDR3 nucleotides: TGCAGTGCTAGAGATAGGGCAGGGGGCTTGGTGGAAAAACTGTTTTTT. Translation: CSARDRAGGLVEKLFF.

This clonotype was seen a few times. The rearrangement joins TRBV6-5 to TRBJ1-6, with D unresolved. The CDR3 loop spans 17 amino acids. The germline gives CDR1 MNHEY, CDR2 SVGAGI. Trimming took off 6 bases at V and 0 bases at J, with 15 bases between the two ends. CDR3 sequence reads: CASSPTLQRSYNSPLHF. CDR3 DNA: TGTGCCAGCAGCCCTACATTACAGCGCTCCTATAATTCACCCCTCCACTTT.

This clonotype was seen at least ten times. The CDR3 reads CASSEGTSGTDTQYF. The CDR3 DNA is TGTGCCAGCAGTGAAGGTACTAGCGGGACAGATACGCAGTATTTT. V usage is TRBV6-1 and J usage is TRBJ2-3; 9 bases agree with TRBD2. The ends lost 1 base at V and 3 bases at J; junction bases unmatched: 2. The CDR3 contains 15 residues. The germline CDR1 and CDR2 sequences are MNHNS and SASEGT.

This clonotype appeared a few times. The gene calls are TRBV5-1 and TRBJ2-2; the D gene is possibly TRBD1 (5 bases). CDR3 size: 15 residues. V was cut by 3 bases and J by 7 bases, with 16 bases left in between. The V gene's germline CDR1 is SGHRS and CDR2 YFSETQ. Written as DNA, the CDR3 is TGCGCCAGCAGCTCACAGGTCCTGGGCAGCGGGGAGCTGTTTTTT. Amino acids: CASSSQVLGSGELFF. Together with reference TRBV5-1 and TRBJ2-2, the CDR3 gives the full variable domain: KAGVTQTPRYLIKTRGQQVTLSCSPISGHRSVSWYQQTPGQGLQFLFEYFSETQRNKGNFPGRFSGRQFSNSRSEMNVSTLELGDSALYLCASSSQVLGSGELFFGEGSRLTVL.

This clonotype was counted ten times or more. The V gene is TRBV20-1, the J gene TRBJ2-2; 11 bases match TRBD1. This CDR3 has 15 residues. Per germline, CDR1 DFQATT and CDR2 SNEGSKA (reference sequence). V lost 4 bases, J lost 0 bases, and 1 base stayed unmatched. The CDR3 sequence: CSATGQGANTGELFF. CDR3 sequence (DNA): TGCAGTGCTACGGGACAGGGGGCGAACACCGGGGAGCTGTTTTTT.

This clonotype was seen at least ten times. CDR3 protein: CASSRDSQKQYF. The CDR3 DNA reads as TGTGCCAGCAGTCGGGACAGCCAAAAGCAGTACTTC. The rearrangement uses TRBV6-1 and TRBJ2-7; 7 nucleotides align to TRBD1. The CDR3 has 12 residues. Germline CDR1 reads MNHNS; CDR2 reads SASEGT. Losses at the gene ends were 5 bases for V and 8 bases for J; bases not matched to a gene: 6.

The chain recombines TRBV29-1 with TRBJ2-1, with 9 bases matching TRBD2. J lost 3 bases, V lost 5 bases, and 2 bases had no gene match. The CDR3 spans 13 residues. Germline V gives CDR1 SQVTM, CDR2 ANQGSEA. CDR3 DNA sequence: TGCAGCGTTCTAGCGGGGAACTACAATGAGCAGTTCTTC. Encoded protein: CSVLAGNYNEQFF.

Turning to this clonotype: A junction end diverges from the germline sequence, so it may reflect a read error. The V call is TRBV7-2, the J call TRBJ1-4; D uncertain. The CDR3 length is 12 residues. CDR1 is SGHTA and CDR2 is FQGNSA in the germline V gene. CDR3 sequence: CAGSLGYEKLFF. DNA of the CDR3: TGTGCCGGCAGCTTAGGTTATGAAAAACTGTTTTTT.

This clonotype was observed many times. The J gene is TRBJ2-1, the V gene TRBV20-1; no definite D call. CDR3 length: 15 residues. Per germline, CDR1 DFQATT and CDR2 SNEGSKA (reference sequence). Between the trimmed V and J ends, which lost 1 base and 8 bases, there was a span of 18 bases. This chain's CDR3 is CSARAHRAARDEQFF. The CDR3 DNA sequence: TGCAGTGCTAGAGCGCATCGGGCCGCTCGGGATGAGCAGTTCTTC.

This clonotype was counted at least ten times. This sequence joins TRBV30 and TRBJ1-1, with unresolved D. CDR3 size: 12 residues. CDR1 is GTSNPN, CDR2 SVGIG, per germline (reference sequence). V lost 4 bases, J lost 1 base, and 7 bases lay in between. In DNA form, the CDR3 reads TGTGCCTGGACGACCACGAACACTGAAGCTTTCTTT. Its protein is CAWTTTNTEAFF.

This chain uses TRBV19 with TRBJ2-2; the D is unclear. The CDR3 has 16 residues. The V and J ends lost 5 bases and 4 bases respectively, with 17 bases between them. CDR1 LNHDA and CDR2 SQIVND come from the germline V gene (reference sequence). The CDR3 spells CASSPLFFAATGELFF. The CDR3 nucleotides read TGTGCCAGTAGTCCCCTTTTTTTCGCTGCCACCGGGGAGCTGTTTTTT.

The chain combines TRBV30 with TRBJ2-4, with 11 bases that match TRBD1. The V gene end was trimmed by 5 bases and the J gene end by 3 bases; junction bases not matched to a gene: 3. Germline loops: CDR1 GTSNPN, CDR2 SVGIG (reference sequence). This CDR3 spans 14 amino acids. CDR3: CAWGQGAGKNIQYF. The DNA for the CDR3 is TGTGCCTGGGGACAGGGGGCGGGCAAAAACATTCAGTACTTC.

The table lists this clonotype with many counts. V is TRBV6-1 and J is TRBJ2-3; D ambiguous. V dropped 2 bases and J dropped 2 bases, with 17 bases sitting between them. The CDR3 is 17 amino acids. Per the germline V gene, CDR1 is MNHNS and CDR2 is SASEGT. The CDR3 loop is CASSELGSWALTDTQYF. CDR3 nucleotide sequence: TGTGCCAGCAGTGAACTCGGCAGTTGGGCGCTCACAGATACGCAGTATTTT.

This sequence joins TRBV27 and TRBJ1-2; 7 bases fit TRBD1. Germline-derived CDR1 and CDR2 are MNHEY and SMNVEV (reference sequence). The CDR3 totals 13 residues. V was clipped by 6 bases and J by 5 bases; unmatched bases: 6. The CDR3 nucleotides are TGTGCCAGCAGGCCGACAGGGCGGTATGGCTACACCTTC. Its protein product is CASRPTGRYGYTF.

Concerning this clonotype itself: A much bigger clone sits one base away, suggesting this may be a read error. V is TRBV6-2 or TRBV6-3 and J is TRBJ2-5, with 8 positions matching TRBD1. CDR3 length equals 13 residues. Losses at the gene ends were 7 bases for V and 7 bases for J; bases not matched to a gene: 8. Looked up from germline, CDR1 is MNHEY and CDR2 is SVGEGT. The CDR3 region has the DNA TGTGCCAGCATCTCGGACAGGGTTGGGACCCAGTACTTC. Translated: CASISDRVGTQYF.

This chain connects TRBV6-1 to TRBJ2-1, with 11 bases aligning to TRBD2. Germline CDR1 MNHNS, CDR2 SASEGT. The V and J ends lost 2 bases and 10 bases, in that order; junction bases with no gene match: 10. The length of the CDR3 is 16 residues. CDR3 sequence: CASSELAGGQRGEQFF. The DNA for the CDR3 is TGTGCCAGCAGTGAATTAGCGGGGGGGCAACGGGGCGAGCAGTTCTTC.